A single sample gave rise to the 24 T cell receptor beta chains below, sequenced in a study of T cell responses to AZD1222 COVID-19 vaccine. Using immunoSEQ multiplex PCR, the repertoire was profiled, and TCRdb retains in-frame clones only, with some absent. The sample lists 95,000 or so clones, approximately 93% occurring once. The sequenced sample was peripheral blood, obtained 28 days after the second AZD1222 dose. These receptors all come from an adult who received the AZD1222 COVID-19 vaccine.

The chain links TRBV7-9 to TRBJ2-3; D ambiguous. The CDR3 contains 13 residues. Trimming stripped 3 bases from V and 2 bases from J, with 6 bases between. CDR1 and CDR2 from the germline V gene are SEHNR and FQNEAQ (reference sequence). The CDR3 reads CASSFSATDTQYF. The CDR3 region has the DNA TGTGCCAGCAGCTTTAGTGCCACAGATACGCAGTATTTT.

This chain joins TRBV29-1 and TRBJ1-2; 9 nucleotides agree with TRBD1. V lost 6 bases and J lost 1; bases outside the gene matches: 6. The CDR3 spans 14 residues. Looked up from germline, CDR1 is SQVTM and CDR2 is ANQGSEA. In DNA, the CDR3 is TGCAGCGTCGCCGGACAGGGGAATAACTATGGCTACACCTTC. Its translation: CSVAGQGNNYGYTF.

CDR3 sequence (DNA): TGTGCCAGCAGCTCGGCCGCCTATAAAGCTGAGGGGATGGACTACGAGCAGTACTTC. Amino acid sequence: CASSSAAYKAEGMDYEQYF. The chain carries TRBV11-2 and TRBJ2-7; D possibly matches TRBD1 or TRBD2 (5 bases each). The CDR3 has 19 amino acids. CDR1 SGHAT and CDR2 FQNNGV come from the germline V gene. The V end was cut by 4 bases, the J end by 3 bases, with 28 bases between.

The chain links TRBV12-5 to TRBJ2-2; 14 bases line up with TRBD2. The J segment lost 2 bases and the V segment lost 5 bases, leaving 7 bases of the junction unmatched. The CDR3 has 18 amino acids. Per the germline V gene, CDR1 is LGHNT and CDR2 is FRNRAP. The chain's CDR3 is CASGLGTSGSLNTGELFF. DNA for the CDR3: TGTGCTAGTGGTCTTGGGACTAGCGGGAGCCTTAACACCGGGGAGCTGTTTTTT. Full variable domain (missing parts from reference TRBV12-5 and TRBJ2-2): DARVTQTPRHKVTEMGQEVTMRCQPILGHNTVFWYRQTMMQGLELLAYFRNRAPLDDSGMPKDRFSAEMPDATLATLKIQPSEPRDSAVYFCASGLGTSGSLNTGELFFGEGSRLTVL.

The J gene is TRBJ2-3, the V gene TRBV6-5, with 7 bases identical to TRBD1. The ends lost 2 bases at V and 1 base at J; junction bases unmatched: 3. The length of the CDR3 is 15 residues. The germline gives CDR1 MNHEY, CDR2 SVGAGI. CDR3 sequence reads: CASSYVGQGTDTQYF. CDR3 DNA sequence: TGTGCCAGCAGTTACGTCGGACAGGGCACAGATACGCAGTATTTT.

The table lists this clone with a count of one. The V call is TRBV5-6, the J call TRBJ2-3; 7 positions match TRBD2. CDR1 SGHDT and CDR2 YYEEEE come from the germline V gene. V shed 4 bases and J 1 base; nucleotides not matched to a gene: 12. CDR3 size: 17 residues. CDR3 residues: CASSGTGLRFGTDTQYF. DNA for the CDR3: TGTGCCAGCAGCGGCACGGGACTAAGGTTTGGCACAGATACGCAGTATTTT.

This chain connects TRBV5-5 to TRBJ1-2; 9 bases agree with TRBD1. Germline V gives CDR1 SGHKS, CDR2 YYEKEE (reference sequence). V lost 4 bases and J lost 4; bases outside the gene matches: 5. The CDR3 contains 14 residues. The CDR3 DNA follows: TGTGCCAGCAGCAGGACAGGGGCCCTCTATGGCTACACCTTC. This encodes CASSRTGALYGYTF.

The V gene is TRBV6-5, the J gene TRBJ1-1, with D perhaps matching TRBD1 (6 bases). V dropped 6 bases and J dropped 5 bases, with 13 bases sitting between them. Germline CDR1 is MNHEY and CDR2 is SVGAGI. The CDR3 length is 13 residues. For the CDR3, the DNA is TGTGCCAGCAGCCGCCTTCAGGGGACTGAAGCTTTCTTT. It is translated as CASSRLQGTEAFF.

The chain is built from TRBV5-1 and TRBJ2-5, with D possibly called TRBD1 or TRBD2 (5 bases each). CDR1 and CDR2 from the germline V gene are SGHRS and YFSETQ. Trimming took 4 bases from V and 5 from J, leaving 21 bases between them. The CDR3 is 16 amino acids. The CDR3 sequence: CASSPRTGHQQETQYF. The CDR3 DNA reads TGCGCCAGCAGCCCTAGGACGGGGCACCAGCAGGAGACCCAGTACTTC.

The rearrangement links TRBV6-5 to TRBJ2-1; D not certain. CDR1 is MNHEY, CDR2 SVGAGI, per germline. The CDR3 runs to 15 residues. V dropped 5 bases and J dropped 6 bases, with 17 bases sitting between them. This chain's CDR3 is CASSPQLRSGNEQFF. CDR3 DNA sequence: TGTGCCAGCAGTCCCCAGCTAAGGAGTGGCAATGAGCAGTTCTTC.

The chain couples TRBV28 to TRBJ1-6; 8 bases are a match to TRBD1. Germline V gene sequence: CDR1 MDHEN, CDR2 SYDVKM. V trimming: 7 bases; J trimming: 6 bases; junction bases outside the gene matches: 8. This CDR3 contains 15 residues. CDR3 region: CASKVSDRGNSPLHF. The CDR3 nucleotides are TGTGCCAGCAAAGTTTCCGACAGGGGTAATTCACCCCTCCACTTT.

This clone was picked up one time. The genes are TRBV3-1 (or the pseudogene TRBV3-2) and TRBJ2-1; no firm D call. Germline V gene lookup returns CDR1 LGHDT and CDR2 YNNKEL (reference sequence). The V gene lost 3 bases and the J gene lost 7 bases, with 10 bases spanning the gap. The CDR3 spans 13 residues. CDR3 in amino acids: CASSHAAQNEQFF. The CDR3 DNA is TGTGCCAGCAGCCATGCCGCCCAGAATGAGCAGTTCTTC.

The chain carries TRBV28 and TRBJ2-7; D could derive from TRBD1 or TRBD2 (5 bases each). In germline, CDR1 is MDHEN, CDR2 SYDVKM. The V end was cut by 7 bases, the J end by 3 bases, with 19 bases between. CDR3 length: 15 amino acids. The CDR3 sequence: CASTRIGGNFYEQYF. The DNA of the CDR3 is TGTGCCAGCACCCGAATTGGGGGAAATTTCTACGAGCAGTACTTC.

J is TRBJ1-1 and V is TRBV14; D is unclear. V gave up 4 bases and J gave up 4 bases, with 10 bases separating them. Germline V gene sequence: CDR1 SGHDN, CDR2 FVKESK. The CDR3 contains 13 residues. DNA for the CDR3: TGTGCCAGCAGCCCCGGGAGAGGCACTGAAGCTTTCTTT. Translated: CASSPGRGTEAFF.

This chain joins TRBV20-1 and TRBJ2-2, with D perhaps TRBD1 (6 bases). The CDR3 consists of 11 residues. CDR1 is DFQATT, CDR2 SNEGSKA, per germline (reference sequence). The CDR3 DNA reads TGCAGGGGAACACAGGGCGGGGAGCTGTTTTTT. Encoded protein: CRGTQGGELFF.

This chain uses TRBV3-1 (or the pseudogene TRBV3-2) with TRBJ1-1; D unresolved. This CDR3 is built from 14 residues. Trimming took 2 bases from V and 10 from J, leaving 17 bases between them. Per germline, CDR1 LGHDT and CDR2 YNNKEL (reference sequence). DNA for the CDR3: TGTGCCAGCAGCCAAAGGATGGGCCGGGAAGGAGCTTTCTTT. Amino acid sequence: CASSQRMGREGAFF.

This clone was detected a few times. The V call is TRBV5-1, the J call TRBJ1-2; no firm D call. The germline V gene encodes CDR1 SGHRS and CDR2 YFSETQ. Trimming removed 0 bases at V and 1 base at J, with 16 bases between. The CDR3 length is 17 residues. The CDR3 DNA sequence: TGCGCCAGCAGCTTGGCCGTAACAGATATCATTAACTATGGCTACACCTTC. Its protein is CASSLAVTDIINYGYTF. Full variable domain (remainder filled in from reference TRBV5-1 and TRBJ1-2): KAGVTQTPRYLIKTRGQQVTLSCSPISGHRSVSWYQQTPGQGLQFLFEYFSETQRNKGNFPGRFSGRQFSNSRSEMNVSTLELGDSALYLCASSLAVTDIINYGYTFGSGTRLTVV.

This sequence joins TRBV29-1 and TRBJ1-2; D is possibly TRBD1 (6 bases). Germline V CDR1 and CDR2: SQVTM, ANQGSEA. The CDR3 has 12 residues. The ends were cut back, 7 bases at V and 5 bases at J, with 14 bases in the middle. The CDR3 nucleotides read TGCAGCGCCTCCGGCCAGGGGTATGGCTACACCTTC. Protein product: CSASGQGYGYTF.

This chain connects TRBV21-1 to TRBJ2-2. TRBV21-1 is listed as a pseudogene. This CDR3 is 16 amino acids long. CDR3 coding DNA: TGTGCCAGCACCCACACTGGCAGGGCGGGCACCGGGGAGCTGTTTTTT. This gives the protein CASTHTGRAGTGELFF.

The V and J genes are TRBV24-1 and TRBJ1-1; D is ambiguous. The CDR3 spans 13 residues. Looked up from germline, CDR1 is KGHDR and CDR2 is SFDVKD. V lost 0 bases and J lost 4, with 5 bases in between. The chain's CDR3 is CATSDLHSTEAFF. The CDR3 nucleotides are TGTGCCACCAGTGATTTGCACAGCACTGAAGCTTTCTTT.

The V gene is TRBV5-1, the J gene TRBJ1-2; a possible D gene is TRBD1 (5 bases). There are 14 residues in the CDR3. Germline assignment: CDR1 SGHRS and CDR2 YFSETQ. V lost 2 bases, J lost 4 bases, and 12 bases lay in between. The CDR3 is CASSLADSLYGYTF. The CDR3 DNA reads as TGCGCCAGCAGCTTAGCCGACAGTCTCTATGGCTACACCTTC.

The CDR3, as DNA: TGCAGTGCTAGTTCAGGGCTATTAGCCAAAAACATTCAGTACTTC. Its protein product is CSASSGLLAKNIQYF. This chain links TRBV20-1 with TRBJ2-4; TRBD1 is a possible D gene (5 bases). Germline lookup yields CDR1 DFQATT and CDR2 SNEGSKA (reference sequence). This CDR3 is built from 15 residues. Trimming took 3 bases from V and 0 from J, leaving 12 bases between them.

The chain is built from TRBV28 and TRBJ1-3, with 7 bases fitting TRBD1. Trimming removed 3 bases from V and 4 bases from J; junction bases left unmatched: 3. The CDR3 spans 14 residues. Germline lookup yields CDR1 MDHEN and CDR2 SYDVKM. The CDR3 DNA is TGTGCCAGCAGTTTCAGACAGGGAGGAAACACCATATATTTT. The encoded protein is CASSFRQGGNTIYF.

The chain is built from TRBV6-6 and TRBJ1-4; 7 nucleotides line up with TRBD1. The germline V gene encodes CDR1 MNHNY and CDR2 SVGAGI (reference sequence). Trimming cost V 6 bases and J 5 bases; bases outside gene matches: 6. The CDR3 has 14 amino acids. In DNA form, the CDR3 reads TGTGCCAGCAGACCGGGACAGCCGAATGAAAAACTGTTTTTT. It codes for CASRPGQPNEKLFF.